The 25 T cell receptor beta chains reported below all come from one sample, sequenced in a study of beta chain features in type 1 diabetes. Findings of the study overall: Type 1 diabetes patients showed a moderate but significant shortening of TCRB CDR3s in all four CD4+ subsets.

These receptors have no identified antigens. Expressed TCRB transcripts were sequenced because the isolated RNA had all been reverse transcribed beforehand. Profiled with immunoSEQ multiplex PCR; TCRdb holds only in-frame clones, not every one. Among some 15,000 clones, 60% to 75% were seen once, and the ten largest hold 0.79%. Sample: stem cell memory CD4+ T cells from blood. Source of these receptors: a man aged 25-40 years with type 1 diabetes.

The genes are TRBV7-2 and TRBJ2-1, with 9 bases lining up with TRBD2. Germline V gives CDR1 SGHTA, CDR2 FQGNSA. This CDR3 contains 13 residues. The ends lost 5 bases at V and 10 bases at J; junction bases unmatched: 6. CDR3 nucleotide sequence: TGTGCCAGCAGCCAATCTCTAGCGGGGGAGCAGTTCTTC. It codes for CASSQSLAGEQFF.

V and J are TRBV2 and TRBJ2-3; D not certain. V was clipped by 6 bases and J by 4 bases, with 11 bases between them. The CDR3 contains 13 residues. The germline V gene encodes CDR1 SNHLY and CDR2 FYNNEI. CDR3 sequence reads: CASSPEAADTQYF. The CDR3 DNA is TGTGCCAGCAGCCCCGAGGCCGCAGATACGCAGTATTTT.

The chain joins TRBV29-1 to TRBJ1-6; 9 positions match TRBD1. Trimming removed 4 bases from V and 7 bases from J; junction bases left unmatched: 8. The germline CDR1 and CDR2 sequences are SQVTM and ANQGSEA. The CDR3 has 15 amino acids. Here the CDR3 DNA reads TGCAGCGTTGCCCTGGGACAGGGACGGAATTCACCCCTCCACTTT. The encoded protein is CSVALGQGRNSPLHF.

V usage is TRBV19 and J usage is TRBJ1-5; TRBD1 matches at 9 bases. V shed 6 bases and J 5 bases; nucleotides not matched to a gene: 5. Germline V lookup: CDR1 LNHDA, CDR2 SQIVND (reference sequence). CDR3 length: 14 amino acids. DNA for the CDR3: TGTGCCAGTAGCCCGGACAGGGGTTATCAGCCCCAGCATTTT. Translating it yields CASSPDRGYQPQHF.

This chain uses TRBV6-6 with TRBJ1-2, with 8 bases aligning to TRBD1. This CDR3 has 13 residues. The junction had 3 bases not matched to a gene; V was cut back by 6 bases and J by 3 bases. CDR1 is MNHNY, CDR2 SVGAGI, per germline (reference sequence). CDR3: CASRMTGDYGYTF. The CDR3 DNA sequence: TGTGCCAGCAGAATGACAGGGGACTATGGCTACACCTTC.

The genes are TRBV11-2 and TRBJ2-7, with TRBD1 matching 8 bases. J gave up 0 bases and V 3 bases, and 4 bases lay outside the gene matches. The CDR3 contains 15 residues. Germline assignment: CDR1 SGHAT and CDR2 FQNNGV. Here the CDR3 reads CASSFSTGASYEQYF. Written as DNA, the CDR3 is TGTGCCAGCAGCTTTTCGACAGGGGCCTCCTACGAGCAGTACTTC.

The CDR3 DNA sequence: TGCGCCAGCACTTCTTCTGCAACTAATGAAAAACTGTTTTTT. Translation gives CASTSSATNEKLFF. The rearrangement links TRBV5-1 to TRBJ1-4; D not certain. With 6 bases removed from V and 0 bases from J, the gap between germline ends came to 9 bases. This CDR3 has 14 amino acids. Germline lookup yields CDR1 SGHRS and CDR2 YFSETQ.

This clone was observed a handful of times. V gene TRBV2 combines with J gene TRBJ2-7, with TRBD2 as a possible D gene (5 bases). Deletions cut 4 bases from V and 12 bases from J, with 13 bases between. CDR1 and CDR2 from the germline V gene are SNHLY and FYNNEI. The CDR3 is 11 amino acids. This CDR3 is CASSVANRGYF. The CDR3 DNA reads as TGTGCCAGCAGTGTGGCCAACCGGGGGTACTTC.

The DNA of the CDR3 is TGTGCCAGCAGCCTCTACGGACAGGCCGACTCTGGAAACACCATATATTTT. It codes for CASSLYGQADSGNTIYF. The rearrangement uses TRBV9 and TRBJ1-3; TRBD1 aligns across 7 bases. The ends lost 4 bases at V and 0 bases at J; junction bases unmatched: 10. Per germline, CDR1 SGDLS and CDR2 YYNGEE. The CDR3 has 17 amino acids.

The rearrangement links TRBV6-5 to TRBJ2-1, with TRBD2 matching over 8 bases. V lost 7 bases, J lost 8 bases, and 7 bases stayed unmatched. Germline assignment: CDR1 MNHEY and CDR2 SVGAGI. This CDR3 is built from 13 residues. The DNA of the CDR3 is TGTGCCAGCAAATCCCCGGGGGGGGATGAGCAGTTCTTC. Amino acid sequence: CASKSPGGDEQFF.

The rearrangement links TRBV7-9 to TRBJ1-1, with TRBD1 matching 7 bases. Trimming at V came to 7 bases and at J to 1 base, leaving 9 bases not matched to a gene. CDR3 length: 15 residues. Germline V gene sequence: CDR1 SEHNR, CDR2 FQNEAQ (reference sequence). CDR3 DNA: TGTGCCAGCACCGGACAGGCCCCAGGGAACACTGAAGCTTTCTTT. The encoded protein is CASTGQAPGNTEAFF.

Here the CDR3 reads CASSFDRVSEKLFF. In DNA form, the CDR3 reads TGTGCCAGCAGCTTTGACAGGGTTAGCGAAAAACTGTTTTTT. The gene calls are TRBV5-4 and TRBJ1-4; 7 nucleotides agree with TRBD1. The CDR3 length is 14 residues. Losses at the gene ends were 2 bases for V and 8 bases for J; bases not matched to a gene: 6. CDR1 SGHNT and CDR2 YYREEE come from the germline V gene (reference sequence).

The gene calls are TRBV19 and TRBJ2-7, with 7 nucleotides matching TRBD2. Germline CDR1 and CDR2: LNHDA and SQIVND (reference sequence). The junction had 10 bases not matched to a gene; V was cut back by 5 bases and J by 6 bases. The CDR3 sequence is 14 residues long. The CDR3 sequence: CASSPAPWGGEQYF. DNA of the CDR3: TGTGCCAGTAGTCCTGCCCCGTGGGGGGGCGAGCAGTACTTC.

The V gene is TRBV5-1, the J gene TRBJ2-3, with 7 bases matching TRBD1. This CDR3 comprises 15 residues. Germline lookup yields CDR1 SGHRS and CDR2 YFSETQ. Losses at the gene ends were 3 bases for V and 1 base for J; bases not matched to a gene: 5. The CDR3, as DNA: TGCGCCAGCAGCTCCCCCGGGACAGGCACAGATACGCAGTATTTT. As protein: CASSSPGTGTDTQYF.

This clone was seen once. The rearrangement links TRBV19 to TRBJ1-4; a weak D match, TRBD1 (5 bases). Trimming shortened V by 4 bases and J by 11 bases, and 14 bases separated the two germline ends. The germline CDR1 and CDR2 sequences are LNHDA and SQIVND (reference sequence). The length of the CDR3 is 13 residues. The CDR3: CASSKPGLEKLFF. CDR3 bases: TGTGCCAGTAGTAAGCCGGGACTTGAGAAACTGTTTTTT. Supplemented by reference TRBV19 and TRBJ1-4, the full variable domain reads DGGITQSPKYLFRKEGQNVTLSCEQNLNHDAMYWYRQDPGQGLRLIYYSQIVNDFQKGDIAEGYSVSREKKESFPLTVTSAQKNPTAFYLCASSKPGLEKLFFGSGTQLSVL.

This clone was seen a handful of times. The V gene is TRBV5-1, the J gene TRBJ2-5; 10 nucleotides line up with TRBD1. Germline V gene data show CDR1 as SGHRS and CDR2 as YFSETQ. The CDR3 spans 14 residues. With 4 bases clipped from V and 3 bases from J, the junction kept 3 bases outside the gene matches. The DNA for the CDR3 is TGCGCCAGCAGCAAGACAGGGGGCGAAGAGACCCAGTACTTC. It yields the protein CASSKTGGEETQYF.

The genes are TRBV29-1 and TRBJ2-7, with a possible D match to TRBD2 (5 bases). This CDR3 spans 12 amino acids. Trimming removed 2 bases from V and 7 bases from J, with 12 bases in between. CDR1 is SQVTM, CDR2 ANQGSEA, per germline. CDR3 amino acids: CSVEMFGGEQYF. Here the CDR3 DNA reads TGCAGCGTTGAAATGTTCGGCGGGGAGCAGTACTTC.

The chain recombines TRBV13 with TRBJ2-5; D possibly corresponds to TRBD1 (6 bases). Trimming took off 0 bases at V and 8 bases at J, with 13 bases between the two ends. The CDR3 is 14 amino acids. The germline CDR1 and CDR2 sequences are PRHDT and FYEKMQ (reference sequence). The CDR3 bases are TGTGCCAGCAGCTTAGGGGCAGGGGAGTACACCCAGTACTTC. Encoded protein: CASSLGAGEYTQYF.

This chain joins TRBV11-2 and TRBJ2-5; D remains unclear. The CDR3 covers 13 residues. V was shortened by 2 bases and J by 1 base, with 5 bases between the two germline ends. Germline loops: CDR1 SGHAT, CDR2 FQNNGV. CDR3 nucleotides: TGTGCCAGCAGCTTAAACAGCCAAGAGACCCAGTACTTC. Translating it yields CASSLNSQETQYF.

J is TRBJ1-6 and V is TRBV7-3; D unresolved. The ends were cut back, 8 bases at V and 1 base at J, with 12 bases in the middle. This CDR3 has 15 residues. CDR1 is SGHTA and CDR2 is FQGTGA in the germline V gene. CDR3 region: CASALRGSYNSPLHF. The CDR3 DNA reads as TGTGCCAGCGCTCTGCGGGGATCCTATAATTCACCCCTCCACTTT.

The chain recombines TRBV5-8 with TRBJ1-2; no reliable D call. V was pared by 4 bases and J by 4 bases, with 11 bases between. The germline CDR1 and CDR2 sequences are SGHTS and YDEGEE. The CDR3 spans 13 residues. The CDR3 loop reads CASSNSISYGYTF. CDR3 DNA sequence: TGTGCCAGCAGCAACAGTATTAGCTATGGCTACACCTTC. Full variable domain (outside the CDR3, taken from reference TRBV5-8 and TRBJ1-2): EAGVTQSPTHLIKTRGQQATLRCSPISGHTSVYWYQQALGLGLQFLLWYDEGEERNRGNFPPRFSGRQFPNYSSELNVNALELEDSALYLCASSNSISYGYTFGSGTRLTVV.

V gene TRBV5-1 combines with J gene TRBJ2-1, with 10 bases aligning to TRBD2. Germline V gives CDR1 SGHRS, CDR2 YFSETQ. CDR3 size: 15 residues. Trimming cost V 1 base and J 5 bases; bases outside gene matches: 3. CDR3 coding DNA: TGCGCCAGCAGCTTGATAGCGGGGGGCCACAATGAGCAGTTCTTC. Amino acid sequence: CASSLIAGGHNEQFF. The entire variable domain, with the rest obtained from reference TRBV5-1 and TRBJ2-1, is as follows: KAGVTQTPRYLIKTRGQQVTLSCSPISGHRSVSWYQQTPGQGLQFLFEYFSETQRNKGNFPGRFSGRQFSNSRSEMNVSTLELGDSALYLCASSLIAGGHNEQFFGPGTRLTVL.

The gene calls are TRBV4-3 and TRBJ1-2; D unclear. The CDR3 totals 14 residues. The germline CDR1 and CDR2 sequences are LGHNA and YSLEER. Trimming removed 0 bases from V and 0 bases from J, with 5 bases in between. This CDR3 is CASSQDPANYGYTF. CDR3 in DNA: TGCGCCAGCAGCCAAGATCCGGCTAACTATGGCTACACCTTC.

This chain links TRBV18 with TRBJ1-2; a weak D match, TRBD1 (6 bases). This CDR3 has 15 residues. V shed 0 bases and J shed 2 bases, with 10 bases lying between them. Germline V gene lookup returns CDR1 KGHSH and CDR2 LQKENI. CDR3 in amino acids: CASSPPATGNYGYTF. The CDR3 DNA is TGTGCCAGCTCACCACCGGCCACAGGGAACTATGGCTACACCTTC.

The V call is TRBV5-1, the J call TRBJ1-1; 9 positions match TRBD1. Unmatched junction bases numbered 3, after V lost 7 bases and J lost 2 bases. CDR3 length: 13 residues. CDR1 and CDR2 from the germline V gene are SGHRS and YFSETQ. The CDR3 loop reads CASGDRVNTEAFF. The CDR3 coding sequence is TGCGCCAGCGGGGACAGGGTCAACACTGAAGCTTTCTTT.